This T cell receptor (beta chain) originates from a study of cytomegalovirus exposure and HLA in healthy donors. Overall study results and limits: Approximately 18,000 TCR beta sequences were associated with HLA alleles at 0.05 false discovery rate in a later analysis. In a later analysis, TCR association rates varied by HLA locus: DRB1 most, HLA-C fewest.

Points on this clone: Its cognate antigen is unknown.

PCR was performed using 60 Vbeta and 13 Jbeta primers. Clones were sequenced by immunoSEQ multiplex PCR, and TCRdb holds only the in-frame ones, with some missing. The sample holds some 110,000 clones, 70% to 80% seen once. This CDR3 is 13 amino acids long. Trimming removed 4 bases from V and 0 bases from J; junction bases left unmatched: 2. The germline V gene has CDR1 GTSNPN and CDR2 SVGIG (reference sequence). Source material: PBMCs. V and J are TRBV30 and TRBJ2-7; 8 nucleotides line up with TRBD1. The TCR sequence derives from a woman between 18 and 30 years old in good health and CMV-seropositive. This CDR3 is CAWTGQDSYEQYF. Here the CDR3 DNA reads TGTGCCTGGACGGGACAGGACTCCTACGAGCAGTACTTC. The variable domain in full, with the rest retrieved from reference TRBV30 and TRBJ2-7, is SQTIHQWPATLVQPVGSPLSLECTVEGTSNPNLYWYRQAAGRGLQLLFYSVGIGQISSEVPQNLSASRPQDRQFILSSKKLLLSDSGFYLCAWTGQDSYEQYFGPGTRLTVT.